This T cell receptor (beta chain) was obtained from a study of T cell repertoires in cytomegalovirus infection. Trimming shortened V by 7 bases and J by 4 bases, and 10 bases separated the two germline ends. The CDR3 totals 12 residues. Per germline, CDR1 LNHDA and CDR2 SQIVND (reference sequence). TCRdb recomputed calls from the reads with MiXCR, one row per CDR3 protein. Found here are approximately 340,000 distinct CDR3 sequences, 29% of them singletons; the top ten hold 20%. As for this clonotype: Its matching antigen is unknown.

The chain employs TRBV19 and TRBJ1-2; tentatively, D is TRBD1 (5 bases). The receptor was derived from a human donor in good health (CMV status not recorded). Some clones in this sample may be carry-over from other donors' samples. This specimen was cultured PBMCs, taken from culture after CMV antigen stimulation. The CDR3 coding sequence is TGTGCCAGTAATCCGGGGACCTATGGCTACACCTTC. This sequence encodes CASNPGTYGYTF. Supplemented by reference TRBV19 and TRBJ1-2, the full variable domain reads DGGITQSPKYLFRKEGQNVTLSCEQNLNHDAMYWYRQDPGQGLRLIYYSQIVNDFQKGDIAEGYSVSREKKESFPLTVTSAQKNPTAFYLCASNPGTYGYTFGSGTRLTVV.